This TCR beta chain was sequenced for a study of regulatory T cells in long-lasting Graves disease. Study-wide points: Persistent disease was characterized by preferential usage of TRBV28, TRBJ1-2 and TRBJ2-5. Patients with persistent disease shared around 2,700 public clonotypes, outpacing the roughly 870 shared by new patients.

Time point indicated: newly diagnosed GD, antithyroid drugs for less than 3 months. PBMCs were the source of the RNA used for TCR sequencing. The sample holds a few counts of this clonotype. What it binds is unknown. CDR3 size: 14 residues. The trim removed 6 bases at V and 9 bases at J, leaving 5 bases unmatched. Germline CDR1 MNHNS, CDR2 SASEGT. Combining iRepertoire HTBI primers with Arm-PCR of CDR3 regions, the authors built TCR beta libraries. TCRdb re-derived calls from the multiplex PCR reads in MiXCR, one entry per CDR3 protein. The table includes about 420,000 distinct CDR3 sequences, about 16% detected once. The same data also contributed to another study, on T cells in Graves' hyperthyroidism and ophthalmopathy.

The specimen was peripheral blood mononuclear cells (PBMCs), collected at new diagnosis, from a patient treated with antithyroid drugs. The chain uses TRBV6-1 and TRBJ2-1; 13 bases are shared with TRBD2. The sequence came from a woman aged 18 to 35 with Graves disease. The CDR3, as DNA: TGTGCCAGCAGCGGACTAGCGGGAGAGGGTGAGCAGTTCTTC. It is translated as CASSGLAGEGEQFF.